This record looks at one T cell receptor (beta chain) sequence and its context. The specificity of this receptor is unknown. Per-base quality was not reported, and no clone a single base away is much larger than it. The sample is drawn from a study of shared clonotypes between healthy human individuals (dated by TCRdb to about 2020). General notes on the study: The cohort included a few men and a couple of women between 18 and 49 years of age. For each donor, CD4 naive and CD4 memory were each given three plates, CD8 naive was given two plates, and CD8 memory was given one plate. To estimate repertoire size and how much clonotypes are shared between individuals, the study performed deep sequencing of blood TCR repertoires from about five healthy adults. To increase sequencing depth and limit assay-specific biases, different laboratories used diverse techniques to prepare libraries and sequence TCR repertoires. Each donor's leukapheresis produced roughly between roughly 0.9 and 9 billion PBMCs.

The research as a whole found: Sampling was limited to blood, and TCR repertoires in tissue likely differ from TCR repertoires in blood. The small number of donors limited the genetic and exposure-history diversity represented. Based on pairwise subsampling, the degree of clonotype sharing among donors was expected to be affected by sequencing depth. Rarefaction of sorted-subset datasets indicated incomplete sequencing despite the large sequencing depth. Estimated clonotype richness was generally larger for naive than for memory subsets. Compared with non-shared clonotypes, the clonotypes found in all four sorted-subset donors had higher generation probabilities. Across a handful of donors, around 5% of naive CD4, more than 3% of naive CD8, around 2.5% of memory CD4, and over 0.35% of memory CD8 clonotypes were shared.

Healthy HIV-negative adults with no recently reported acute infections or vaccinations were included as donors. Only Caucasian adults living in Nashville, Tennessee, USA were represented among the donors. CD4+ T cells were enriched by magnetic negative selection; naive cells were then positively selected on CD45RA, and the negative fraction formed the memory subset. Blood was obtained by leukapheresis, after which PBMCs were separated by Ficoll-Histopaque density gradient centrifugation and cryopreserved in liquid nitrogen vapor phase. Analytical flow cytometry was used to check the purity and quantity of every magnetically sorted T cell population. Genomic DNA was isolated from each sorted fraction and quantified by UV absorbance on a Nanodrop 2000c. Using the deep immunoSEQ assay, multiplex PCR amplified TCR CDR3 regions from genomic DNA. For each cell subset, the extracted genomic DNA was distributed evenly across all wells of several immunoSEQ 96-well plates, and each plate served as one replicate. For sorted subsets, around 200 ng genomic DNA, equal to about 30,000 T cell genomes, was loaded into each replicate PCR. The purified libraries were quantified using a Qubit 3.0 fluorometer, sized with a Bioanalyzer 2100, and then quantified again using the KAPA Library Quantification kit. Each immunoSEQ 96-well plate was sequenced on its own single-read 150-cycle Illumina NextSeq 550 flow cell. The source study handled its data this way. Because only junctional sequences without quality scores were contained in the immunoSEQ output, filtering matching that applied to full-length reads could not be performed. To assign V/J genes and CDR3, sequences were annotated against IMGT germline references using PyIR, a Python wrapper for IgBLAST v1.9. Reads were removed for weak V/J assignments (E-value above 1e-6), missing CDR3, stop codons, out-of-frame junctions, or ambiguous translated residues. V3J clonotypes were defined by identical inferred V gene, J gene, and CDR3 amino acid sequence. Percentage overlap between repertoires was calculated by dividing the number of shared unique clonotypes by the size of the smaller repertoire. RTK rarefaction, the Chao1 estimator, and Recon v2.1 estimates of unobserved clonotypes were used to assess repertoire richness. For all TCRbeta clonotypes obtained by the gDNA method from four donors, generation probabilities were computed with OLGA. TCRdb retrieved this table from immuneACCESS and kept in-frame rearrangements only. Not all clones are present; in checked studies, unresolved V genes account for under half, and no reason is known for the remainder. That table is the source of V, J and clone size, and D and trimming were worked out from the DNA. The sample table shows 550,000 to 850,000 clones, and roughly 70% are seen once. The top ten constitute about 1.7% of the sample.

The sequence was collected from a young woman in good health. The sequencing sample was made of memory CD4+ T cells sorted from blood. In light of the paper, this sample's cell subset or site label describes: CD45RA-negative fraction.

The CDR3 region reads CASRSGSANTGELFF. The nucleotide sequence reads TGTGCCAGCAGATCCGGGTCCGCGAACACCGGGGAGCTGTTTTTT. The sequence is built from TRBV6-6 and TRBJ2-2, with the D gene too uncertain to name. The V and J ends are trimmed by 6 bases and 0 bases, leaving 11 bases between them. The germline V gene (reference sequence) provides CDR1 MNHNY and CDR2 SVGAGI. From the cysteine up to the phenylalanine, the CDR3 has a length of 15 residues. Of the read, only the CDR3 DNA is kept; its 45 bases are in frame from base 1.